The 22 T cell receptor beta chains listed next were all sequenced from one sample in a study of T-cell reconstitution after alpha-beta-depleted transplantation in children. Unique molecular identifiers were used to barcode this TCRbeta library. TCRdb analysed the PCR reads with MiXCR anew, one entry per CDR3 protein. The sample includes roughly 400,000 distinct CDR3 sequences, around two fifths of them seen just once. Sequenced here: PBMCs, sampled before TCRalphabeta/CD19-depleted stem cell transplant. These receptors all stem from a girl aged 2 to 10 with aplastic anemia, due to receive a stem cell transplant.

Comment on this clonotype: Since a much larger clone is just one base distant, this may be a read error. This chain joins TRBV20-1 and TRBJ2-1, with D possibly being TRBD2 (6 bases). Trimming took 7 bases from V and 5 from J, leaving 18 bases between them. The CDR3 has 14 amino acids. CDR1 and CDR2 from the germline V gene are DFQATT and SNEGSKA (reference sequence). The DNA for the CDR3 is TGCAGTGATACTCTCGGGACTCCAAACAATGAGCAGTTCTTC. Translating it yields CSDTLGTPNNEQFF.

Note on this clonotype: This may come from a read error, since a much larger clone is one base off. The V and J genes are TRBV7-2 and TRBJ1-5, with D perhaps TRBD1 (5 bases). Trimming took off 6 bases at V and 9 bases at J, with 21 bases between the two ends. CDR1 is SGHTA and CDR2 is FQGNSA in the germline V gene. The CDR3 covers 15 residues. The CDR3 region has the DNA TGTGCCAGCAGTCCTTTTTTCAGGGAATCTCGGCCCCAGCATTTT. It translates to CASSPFFRESRPQHF.

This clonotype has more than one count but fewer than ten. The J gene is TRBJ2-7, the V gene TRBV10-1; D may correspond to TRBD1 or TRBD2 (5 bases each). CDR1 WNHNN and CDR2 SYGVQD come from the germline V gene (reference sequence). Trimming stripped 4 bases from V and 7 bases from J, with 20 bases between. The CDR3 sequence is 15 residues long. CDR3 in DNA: TGCGCCAGCAGTGCCAACTGGGACCGGTCTAATGAGCAGTACTTC. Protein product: CASSANWDRSNEQYF.

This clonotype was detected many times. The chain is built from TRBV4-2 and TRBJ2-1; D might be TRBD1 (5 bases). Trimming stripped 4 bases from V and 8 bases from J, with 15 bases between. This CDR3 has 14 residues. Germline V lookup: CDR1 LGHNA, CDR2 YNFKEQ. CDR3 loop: CASSPDRGSHEQFF. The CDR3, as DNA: TGTGCCAGCAGCCCAGATAGGGGTAGCCATGAGCAGTTCTTC.

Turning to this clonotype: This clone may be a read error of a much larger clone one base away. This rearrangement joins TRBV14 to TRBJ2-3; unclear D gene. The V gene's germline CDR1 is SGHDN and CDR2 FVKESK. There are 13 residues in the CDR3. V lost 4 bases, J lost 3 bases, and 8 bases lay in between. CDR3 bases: TGTGCCAGCAGCCCCGTCCCAACAGATACGCAGTATTTT. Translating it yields CASSPVPTDTQYF.

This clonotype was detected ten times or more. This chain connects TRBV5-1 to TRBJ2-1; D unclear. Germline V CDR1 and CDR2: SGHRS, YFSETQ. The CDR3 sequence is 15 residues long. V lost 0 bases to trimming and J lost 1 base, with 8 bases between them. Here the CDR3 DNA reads TGCGCCAGCAGCTTGGGGGTAGCATCCTACAATGAGCAGTTCTTC. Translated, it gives CASSLGVASYNEQFF.

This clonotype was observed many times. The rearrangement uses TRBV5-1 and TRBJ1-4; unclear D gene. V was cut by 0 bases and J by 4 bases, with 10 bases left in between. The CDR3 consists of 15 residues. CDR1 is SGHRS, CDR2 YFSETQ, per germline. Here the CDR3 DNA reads TGCGCCAGCAGCTTGGATAGCAGTAATAATGAAAAACTGTTTTTT. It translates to CASSLDSSNNEKLFF.

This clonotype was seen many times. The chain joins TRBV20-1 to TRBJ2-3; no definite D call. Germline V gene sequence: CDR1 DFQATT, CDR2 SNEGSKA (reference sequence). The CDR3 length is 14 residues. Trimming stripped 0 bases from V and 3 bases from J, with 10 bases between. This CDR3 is CSARDQQATDTQYF. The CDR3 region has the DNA TGCAGTGCTAGAGATCAACAAGCGACAGATACGCAGTATTTT.

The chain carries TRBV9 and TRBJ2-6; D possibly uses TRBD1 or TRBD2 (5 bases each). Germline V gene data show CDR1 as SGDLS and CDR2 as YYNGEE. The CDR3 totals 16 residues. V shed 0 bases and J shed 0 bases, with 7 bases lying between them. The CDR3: CASSVVGTSGANVLTF. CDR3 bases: TGTGCCAGCAGCGTAGTCGGGACCTCTGGGGCCAACGTCCTGACTTTC.

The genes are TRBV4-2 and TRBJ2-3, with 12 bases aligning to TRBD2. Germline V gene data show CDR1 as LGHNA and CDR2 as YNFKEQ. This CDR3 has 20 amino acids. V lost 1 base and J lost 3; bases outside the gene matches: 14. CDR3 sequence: CASSQVVGSLTSGSTDTQYF. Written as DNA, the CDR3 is TGTGCCAGCAGCCAAGTTGTCGGTAGTTTGACTAGCGGGAGTACAGATACGCAGTATTTT.

In nucleotides, the CDR3 is TGCGCCAGCAGCTTGCTCGGGGATTCGCCCCAGCATTTT. Translating gives CASSLLGDSPQHF. The J gene is TRBJ1-5, the V gene TRBV5-1; D is undetermined. V was cut by 1 base and J by 9 bases, with 11 bases left in between. CDR3 length equals 13 residues. From germline, CDR1 is SGHRS and CDR2 YFSETQ.

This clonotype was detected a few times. The CDR3 coding sequence is TGCAGTGCTAGAGTTAGGGGTACAAACTACGAGCAGTACTTC. Protein sequence: CSARVRGTNYEQYF. This chain joins TRBV20-1 and TRBJ2-7, with a possible D match to TRBD1 (5 bases). Germline-derived CDR1 and CDR2 are DFQATT and SNEGSKA (reference sequence). Trimming left V 1 base short and J 3 bases short, with 13 bases between. The CDR3 sequence is 14 residues long.

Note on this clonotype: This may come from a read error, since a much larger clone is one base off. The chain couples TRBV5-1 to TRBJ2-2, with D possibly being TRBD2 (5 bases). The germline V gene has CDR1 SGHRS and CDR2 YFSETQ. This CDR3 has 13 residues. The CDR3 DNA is TGCGCCAGCAGCTTGGAGAGCACCGGGAAGCTGTTTTTT. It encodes CASSLESTGKLFF.

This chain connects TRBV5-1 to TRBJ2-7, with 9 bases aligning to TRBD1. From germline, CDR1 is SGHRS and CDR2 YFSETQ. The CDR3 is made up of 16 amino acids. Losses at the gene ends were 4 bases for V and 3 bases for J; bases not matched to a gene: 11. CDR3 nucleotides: TGCGCCAGCAGCACCGCCGGGACAGGGAAGGGCTACGAGCAGTACTTC. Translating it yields CASSTAGTGKGYEQYF. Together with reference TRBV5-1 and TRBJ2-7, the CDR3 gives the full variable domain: KAGVTQTPRYLIKTRGQQVTLSCSPISGHRSVSWYQQTPGQGLQFLFEYFSETQRNKGNFPGRFSGRQFSNSRSEMNVSTLELGDSALYLCASSTAGTGKGYEQYFGPGTRLTVT.

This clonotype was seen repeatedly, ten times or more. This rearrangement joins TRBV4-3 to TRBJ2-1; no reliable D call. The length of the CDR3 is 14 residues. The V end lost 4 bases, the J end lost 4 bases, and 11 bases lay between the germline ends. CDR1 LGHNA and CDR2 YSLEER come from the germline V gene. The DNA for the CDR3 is TGCGCCAGCAGCCCGAATCACCGTTACAATGAGCAGTTCTTC. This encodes CASSPNHRYNEQFF.

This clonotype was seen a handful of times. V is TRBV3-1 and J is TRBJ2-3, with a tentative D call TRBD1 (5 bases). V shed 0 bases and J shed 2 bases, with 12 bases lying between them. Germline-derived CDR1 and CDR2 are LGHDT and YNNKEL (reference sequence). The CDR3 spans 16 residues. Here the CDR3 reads CASSQDLTAHTDTQYF. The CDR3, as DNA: TGTGCCAGCAGCCAAGATCTGACAGCCCACACAGATACGCAGTATTTT.

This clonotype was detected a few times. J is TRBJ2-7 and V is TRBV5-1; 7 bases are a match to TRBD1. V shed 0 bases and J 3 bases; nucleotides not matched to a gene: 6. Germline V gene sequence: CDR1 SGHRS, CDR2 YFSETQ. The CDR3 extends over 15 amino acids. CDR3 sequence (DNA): TGCGCCAGCAGCTTGGACGGGACAGACCGCTACGAGCAGTACTTC. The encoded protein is CASSLDGTDRYEQYF.

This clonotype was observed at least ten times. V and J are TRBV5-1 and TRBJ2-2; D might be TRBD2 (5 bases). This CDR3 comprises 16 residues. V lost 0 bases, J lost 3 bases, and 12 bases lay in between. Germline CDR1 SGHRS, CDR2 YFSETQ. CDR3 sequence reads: CASSLGPVGDTGELFF. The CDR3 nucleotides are TGCGCCAGCAGCTTGGGACCGGTCGGGGACACCGGGGAGCTGTTTTTT.

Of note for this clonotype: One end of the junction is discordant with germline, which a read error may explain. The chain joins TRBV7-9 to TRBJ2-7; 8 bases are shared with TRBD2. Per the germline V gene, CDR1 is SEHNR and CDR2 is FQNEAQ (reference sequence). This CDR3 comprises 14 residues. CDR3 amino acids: CASTLVTSDYEQYF. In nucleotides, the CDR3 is TGTGCCAGCACCTTAGTGACTAGCGACTACGAGCAGTACTTC.

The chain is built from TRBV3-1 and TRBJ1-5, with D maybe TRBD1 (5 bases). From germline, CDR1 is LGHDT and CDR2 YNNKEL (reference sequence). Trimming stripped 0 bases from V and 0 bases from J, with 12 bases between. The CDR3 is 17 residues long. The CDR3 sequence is CASSQDRGGFSNQPQHF. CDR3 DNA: TGTGCCAGCAGCCAAGATCGGGGCGGGTTTAGCAATCAGCCCCAGCATTTT.

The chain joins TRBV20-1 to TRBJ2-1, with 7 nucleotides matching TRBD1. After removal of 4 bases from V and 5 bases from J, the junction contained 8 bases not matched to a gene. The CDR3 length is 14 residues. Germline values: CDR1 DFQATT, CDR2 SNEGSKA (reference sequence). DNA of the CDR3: TGCAGTGCTACCAGGACAGGTCTTGACAATGAGCAGTTCTTC. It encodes CSATRTGLDNEQFF.

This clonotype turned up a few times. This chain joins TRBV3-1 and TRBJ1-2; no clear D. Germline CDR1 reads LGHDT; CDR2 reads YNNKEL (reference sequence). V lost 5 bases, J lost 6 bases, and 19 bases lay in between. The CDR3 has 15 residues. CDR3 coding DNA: TGTGCCAGCAGCTCCCCCTGGGCGGGGAAGGATGGCTACACCTTC. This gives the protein CASSSPWAGKDGYTF.